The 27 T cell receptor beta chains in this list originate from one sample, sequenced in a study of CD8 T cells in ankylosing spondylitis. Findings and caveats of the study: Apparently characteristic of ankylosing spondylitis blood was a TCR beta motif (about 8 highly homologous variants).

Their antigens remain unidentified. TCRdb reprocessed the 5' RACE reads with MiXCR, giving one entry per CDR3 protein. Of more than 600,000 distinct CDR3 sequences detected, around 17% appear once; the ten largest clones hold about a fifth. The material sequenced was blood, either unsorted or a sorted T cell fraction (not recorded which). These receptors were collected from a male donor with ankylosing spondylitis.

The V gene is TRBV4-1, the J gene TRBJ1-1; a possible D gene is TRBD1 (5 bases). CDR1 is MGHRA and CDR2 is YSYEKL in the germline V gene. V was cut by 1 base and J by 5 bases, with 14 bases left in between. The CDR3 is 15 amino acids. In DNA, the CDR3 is TGCGCCAGCAGCCAAGTTCTGGGGGTAAGGACTGAAGCTTTCTTT. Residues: CASSQVLGVRTEAFF.

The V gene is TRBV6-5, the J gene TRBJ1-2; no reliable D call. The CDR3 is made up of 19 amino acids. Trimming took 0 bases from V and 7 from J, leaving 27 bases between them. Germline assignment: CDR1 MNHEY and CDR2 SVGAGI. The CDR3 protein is CASSYSGAPPGSSSRGYTF. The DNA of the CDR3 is TGTGCCAGCAGTTACTCGGGTGCCCCGCCCGGTTCATCCTCACGTGGCTACACCTTC.

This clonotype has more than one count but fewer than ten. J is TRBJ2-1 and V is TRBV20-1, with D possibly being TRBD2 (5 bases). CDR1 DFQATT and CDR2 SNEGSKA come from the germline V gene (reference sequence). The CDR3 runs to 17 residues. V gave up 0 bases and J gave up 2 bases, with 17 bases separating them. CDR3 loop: CSARDFEWAGAYNEQFF. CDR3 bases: TGCAGTGCTAGAGACTTTGAATGGGCGGGTGCCTACAATGAGCAGTTCTTC.

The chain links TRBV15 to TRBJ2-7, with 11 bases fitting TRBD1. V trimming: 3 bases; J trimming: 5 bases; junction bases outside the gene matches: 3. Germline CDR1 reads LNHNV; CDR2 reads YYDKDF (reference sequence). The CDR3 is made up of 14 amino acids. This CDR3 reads CATSRTGQGDEQYF. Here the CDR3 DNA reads TGTGCCACCAGCAGGACGGGACAGGGGGACGAGCAGTACTTC.

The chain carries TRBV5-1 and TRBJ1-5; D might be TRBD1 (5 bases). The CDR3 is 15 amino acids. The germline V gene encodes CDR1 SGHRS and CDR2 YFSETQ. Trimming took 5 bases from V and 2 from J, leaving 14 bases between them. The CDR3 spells CASREGTSGNQPQHF. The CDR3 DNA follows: TGCGCCAGCAGAGAGGGGACGTCGGGCAATCAGCCCCAGCATTTT.

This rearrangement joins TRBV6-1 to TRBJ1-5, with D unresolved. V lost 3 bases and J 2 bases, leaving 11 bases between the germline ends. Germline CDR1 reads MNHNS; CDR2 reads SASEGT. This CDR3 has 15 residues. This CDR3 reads CASSDIHGGNQPQHF. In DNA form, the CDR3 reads TGTGCCAGCAGTGATATTCACGGGGGCAATCAGCCCCAGCATTTT.

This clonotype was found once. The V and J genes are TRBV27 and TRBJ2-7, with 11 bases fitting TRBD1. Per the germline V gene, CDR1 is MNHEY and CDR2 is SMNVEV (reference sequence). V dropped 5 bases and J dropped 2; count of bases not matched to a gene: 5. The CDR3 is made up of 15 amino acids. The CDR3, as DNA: TGTGCCAGCAGTGGGCGGGGACAGGGGGCCTACGAGCAGTACTTC. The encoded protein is CASSGRGQGAYEQYF.

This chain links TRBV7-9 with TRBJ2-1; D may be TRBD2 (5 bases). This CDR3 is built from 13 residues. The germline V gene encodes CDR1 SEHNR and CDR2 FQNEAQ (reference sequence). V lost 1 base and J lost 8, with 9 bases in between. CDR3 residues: CASSLDTRDEQFF. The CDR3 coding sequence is TGTGCCAGCAGCTTAGACACTAGAGATGAGCAGTTCTTC.

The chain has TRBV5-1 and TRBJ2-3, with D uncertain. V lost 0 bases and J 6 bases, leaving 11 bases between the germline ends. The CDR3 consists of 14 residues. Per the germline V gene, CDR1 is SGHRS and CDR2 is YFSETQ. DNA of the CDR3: TGCGCCAGCAGCTTGGTTCCCCTCGTGGATACGCAGTATTTT. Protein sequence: CASSLVPLVDTQYF.

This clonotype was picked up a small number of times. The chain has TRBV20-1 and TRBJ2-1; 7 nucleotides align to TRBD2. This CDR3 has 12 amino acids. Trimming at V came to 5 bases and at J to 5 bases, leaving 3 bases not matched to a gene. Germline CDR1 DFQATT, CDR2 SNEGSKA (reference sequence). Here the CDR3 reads CSAVGLHNEQFF. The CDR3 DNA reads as TGCAGTGCTGTGGGACTACACAATGAGCAGTTCTTC.

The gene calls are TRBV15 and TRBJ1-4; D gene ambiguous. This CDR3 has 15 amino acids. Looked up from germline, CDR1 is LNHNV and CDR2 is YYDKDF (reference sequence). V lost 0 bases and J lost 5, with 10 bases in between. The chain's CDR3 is CATSRELGRNEKLFF. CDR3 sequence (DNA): TGTGCCACCAGCAGAGAATTGGGCAGGAATGAAAAACTGTTTTTT.

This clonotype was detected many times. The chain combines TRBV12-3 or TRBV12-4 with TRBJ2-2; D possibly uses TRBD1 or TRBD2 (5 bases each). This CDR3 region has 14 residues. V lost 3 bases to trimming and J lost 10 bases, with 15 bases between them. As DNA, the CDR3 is TGTGCCAGCAGTTTTCGGGACCGACTCCAGGAGCTGTTTTTT. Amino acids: CASSFRDRLQELFF.

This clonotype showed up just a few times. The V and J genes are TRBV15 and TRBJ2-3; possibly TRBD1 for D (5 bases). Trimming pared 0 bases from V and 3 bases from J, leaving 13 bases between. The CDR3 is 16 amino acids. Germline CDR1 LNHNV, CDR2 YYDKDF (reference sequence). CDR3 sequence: CATSRDIQGYTDTQYF. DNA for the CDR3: TGTGCCACCAGCAGAGATATTCAGGGCTATACAGATACGCAGTATTTT. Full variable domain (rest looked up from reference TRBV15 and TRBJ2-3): DAMVIQNPRYQVTQFGKPVTLSCSQTLNHNVMYWYQQKSSQAPKLLFHYYDKDFNNEADTPDNFQSRRPNTSFCFLDIRSPGLGDTAMYLCATSRDIQGYTDTQYFGPGTRLTVL.

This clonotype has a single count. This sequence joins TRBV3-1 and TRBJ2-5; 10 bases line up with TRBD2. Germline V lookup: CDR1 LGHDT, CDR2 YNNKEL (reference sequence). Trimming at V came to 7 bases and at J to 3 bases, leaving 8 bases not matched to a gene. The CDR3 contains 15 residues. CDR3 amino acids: CASTFAGTSEETQYF. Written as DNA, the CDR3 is TGTGCCAGCACCTTCGCCGGGACTAGCGAAGAGACCCAGTACTTC.

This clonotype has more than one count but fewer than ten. The CDR3 reads CSAWALYGYTF. The CDR3 nucleotides are TGCAGTGCGTGGGCCCTCTATGGCTACACCTTC. V usage is TRBV20-1 and J usage is TRBJ1-2; D unresolved. Germline V gene data show CDR1 as DFQATT and CDR2 as SNEGSKA (reference sequence). Deletions cut 6 bases from V and 4 bases from J, with 9 bases between. CDR3 length equals 11 residues.

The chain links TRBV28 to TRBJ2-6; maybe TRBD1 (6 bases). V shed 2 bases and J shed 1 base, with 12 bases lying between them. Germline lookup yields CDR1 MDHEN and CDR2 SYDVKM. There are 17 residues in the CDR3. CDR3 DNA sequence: TGTGCCAGCAGTTTAGTCAGGGGTACTTCTGGGGCCAACGTCCTGACTTTC. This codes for CASSLVRGTSGANVLTF.

CDR3 bases: TGTGCCAGCAGTTTTAGGACAGCTAATCAGCCCCAGCATTTT. This codes for CASSFRTANQPQHF. The chain combines TRBV12-3 or TRBV12-4 with TRBJ1-5, with a possible D match to TRBD1 (6 bases). Trimming pared 3 bases from V and 4 bases from J, leaving 10 bases between. The CDR3 extends over 14 amino acids.

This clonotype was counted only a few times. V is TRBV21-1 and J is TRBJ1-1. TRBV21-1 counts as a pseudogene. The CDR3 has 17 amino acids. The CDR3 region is CASSKGVIYRKNTEAFF. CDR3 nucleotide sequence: TGTGCCAGCAGCAAAGGAGTTATTTATCGGAAGAACACTGAAGCTTTCTTT.

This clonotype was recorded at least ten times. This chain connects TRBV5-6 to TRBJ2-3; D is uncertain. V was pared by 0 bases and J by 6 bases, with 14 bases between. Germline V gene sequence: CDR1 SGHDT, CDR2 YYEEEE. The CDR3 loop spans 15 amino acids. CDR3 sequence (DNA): TGTGCCAGCAGCTTGGTCCAGACCCAAGGGGATACGCAGTATTTT. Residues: CASSLVQTQGDTQYF.

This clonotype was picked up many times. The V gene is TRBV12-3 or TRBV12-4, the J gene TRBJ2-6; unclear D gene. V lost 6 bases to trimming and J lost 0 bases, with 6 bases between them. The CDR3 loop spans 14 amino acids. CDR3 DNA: TGTGCCAGCAGGCAAAACTCTGGGGCCAACGTCCTGACTTTC. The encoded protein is CASRQNSGANVLTF.

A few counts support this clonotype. The CDR3 here is CASSKLAGVADEQFF. The CDR3 DNA follows: TGTGCCAGCAGTAAATTAGCGGGAGTCGCCGATGAGCAGTTCTTC. V usage is TRBV12-3 or TRBV12-4 and J usage is TRBJ2-1; the match to TRBD2 covers 9 bases. The CDR3 runs 15 residues. Trimming cost V 5 bases and J 8 bases; bases outside gene matches: 10.

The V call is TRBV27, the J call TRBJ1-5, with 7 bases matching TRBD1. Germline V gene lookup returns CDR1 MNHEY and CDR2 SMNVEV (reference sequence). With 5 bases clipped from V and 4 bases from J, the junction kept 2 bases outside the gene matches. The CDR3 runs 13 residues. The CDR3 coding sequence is TGTGCCAGCAGTGCACAGGGGAATCAGCCCCAGCATTTT. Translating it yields CASSAQGNQPQHF.

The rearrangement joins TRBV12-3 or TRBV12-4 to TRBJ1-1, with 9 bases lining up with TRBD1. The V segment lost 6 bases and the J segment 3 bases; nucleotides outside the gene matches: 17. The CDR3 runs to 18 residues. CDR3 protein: CASRRRTGAVPLDTEAFF. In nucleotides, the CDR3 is TGTGCCAGCAGGCGTCGGACAGGGGCGGTTCCACTGGACACTGAAGCTTTCTTT.

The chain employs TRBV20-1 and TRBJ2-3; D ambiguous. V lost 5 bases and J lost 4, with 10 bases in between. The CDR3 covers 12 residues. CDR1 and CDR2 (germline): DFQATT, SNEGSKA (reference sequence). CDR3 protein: CSAAESSDTQYF. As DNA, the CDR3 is TGCAGTGCTGCCGAGAGCTCAGATACGCAGTATTTT.

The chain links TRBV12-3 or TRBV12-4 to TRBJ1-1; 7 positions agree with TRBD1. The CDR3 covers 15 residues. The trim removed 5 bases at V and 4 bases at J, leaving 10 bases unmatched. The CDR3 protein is CASSIATGFFTEAFF. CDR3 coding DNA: TGTGCCAGCAGTATTGCGACAGGGTTCTTCACTGAAGCTTTCTTT.

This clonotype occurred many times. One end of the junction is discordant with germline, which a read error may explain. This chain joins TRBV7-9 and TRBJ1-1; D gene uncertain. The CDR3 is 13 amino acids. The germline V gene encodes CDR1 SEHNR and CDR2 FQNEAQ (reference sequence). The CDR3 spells CASSLPGGTEAFF. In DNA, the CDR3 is TGCGCCAGCAGCTTGCCAGGAGGCACTGAAGCTTTCTTT. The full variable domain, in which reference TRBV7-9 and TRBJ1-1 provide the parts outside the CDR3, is DTGVSQNPRHKITKRGQNVTFRCDPISEHNRLYWYRQTLGQGPEFLTYFQNEAQLEKSRLLSDRFSAERPKGSFSTLEIQRTEQGDSAMYLCASSLPGGTEAFFGQGTRLTVV.

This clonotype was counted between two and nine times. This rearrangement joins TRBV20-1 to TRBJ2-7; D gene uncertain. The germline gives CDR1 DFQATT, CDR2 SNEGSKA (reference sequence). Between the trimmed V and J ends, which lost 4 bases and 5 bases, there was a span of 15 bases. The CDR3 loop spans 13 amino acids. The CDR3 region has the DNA TGCAGTGCTACCCTGATTACATTAGACGAGCAGTACTTC. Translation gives CSATLITLDEQYF.